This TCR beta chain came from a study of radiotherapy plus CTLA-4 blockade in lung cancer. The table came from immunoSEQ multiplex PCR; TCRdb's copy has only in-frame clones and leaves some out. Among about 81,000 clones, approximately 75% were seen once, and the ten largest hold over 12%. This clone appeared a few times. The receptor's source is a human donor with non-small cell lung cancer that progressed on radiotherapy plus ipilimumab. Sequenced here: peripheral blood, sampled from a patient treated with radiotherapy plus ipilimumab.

The CDR3 loop reads CASSSPGQLNNEQFF. The CDR3 coding sequence is TGTGCCAGCAGCTCACCGGGACAGTTAAACAATGAGCAGTTCTTC. V is TRBV11-2 and J is TRBJ2-1, with 7 positions matching TRBD1. Trimming cost V 4 bases and J 5 bases; bases outside gene matches: 8. Looked up from germline, CDR1 is SGHAT and CDR2 is FQNNGV. This CDR3 spans 15 amino acids.